The rows below give T cell receptor beta chains drawn from one sample of a study of neurological immune-mediated disorders. TCRdb re-called the 5' RACE reads through MiXCR, storing one row per CDR3 protein. This table has 110,000 or so distinct CDR3 sequences, roughly 3.2% appearing once. The sequenced material came from PBMCs. These receptors were obtained from a woman aged 25-40 years with multiple sclerosis. CDR3s include the opening cysteine and the closing phenylalanine or tryptophan. Each record gives: V gene, J gene, clone size, D gene, CDR3 protein, CDR3 DNA. D genes are given only for firm matches. Size is stated as once, few or many counts, or a class when the clone is expanded.

>TRBV5-1|TRBJ2-5|many|TRBD2
CASSLSGSAGSKVGETQYF
TGCGCCAGCAGTCTTAGCGGGAGTGCCGGGTCCAAGGTGGGAGAGACCCAGTACTTC
>TRBV7-2|TRBJ2-7|many|TRBD2
CASSLGTSGASYEQYF
TGTGCCAGCAGCTTAGGGACTAGCGGGGCTAGCTACGAGCAGTACTTC
>TRBV6-2/TRBV6-3|TRBJ1-5|many|NA
CASRAQGVLHQPQHF
TGTGCCAGCAGGGCACAGGGCGTCTTACATCAGCCCCAGCATTTT
>TRBV29-1|TRBJ2-3|many|NA
CSVAHGDTQYF
TGCAGCGTTGCCCACGGAGATACGCAGTATTTT
>TRBV27|TRBJ2-7|many|NA
CASSKQGYSYEQYF
TGTGCCAGCAGTAAGCAGGGCTACTCCTACGAGCAGTACTTC
>TRBV7-9|TRBJ1-2|many|NA
CASSLGQQGYTF
TGTGCCAGCAGCTTAGGACAACAAGGCTACACCTTC
>TRBV5-8|TRBJ2-2|many|TRBD2
CASSLGAGGDTGELFF
TGTGCCAGCAGCTTGGGAGCGGGAGGTGACACCGGGGAGCTGTTTTTT
>TRBV7-9|TRBJ1-5|few|NA
CASSRGINQPQHF
TGTGCCAGCAGCCGGGGAATCAATCAGCCCCAGCATTTT
>TRBV5-6|TRBJ2-1|many|NA
CASSRRGGYNEQFF
TGTGCCAGCAGTCGGAGGGGGGGGTACAATGAGCAGTTCTTC
>TRBV7-2|TRBJ1-1|many|TRBD1
CASSSRQGEAGTEAFF
TGTGCCAGCAGCTCGAGACAGGGGGAGGCCGGCACTGAAGCTTTCTTT
>TRBV6-2/TRBV6-3|TRBJ2-3|many|TRBD1
CASSLTYDQGAFTDTQYF
TGTGCCAGCAGCCTGACCTATGATCAGGGGGCATTTACAGATACGCAGTATTTT
>TRBV19|TRBJ1-4|many|TRBD1
CASSTFDRGEKLFF
TGTGCCAGTAGTACTTTCGACAGGGGTGAAAAACTGTTTTTT
>TRBV20-1|TRBJ1-2|many|NA
CSAVGPTYNYGYTF
TGCAGTGCTGTAGGACCGACCTATAACTATGGCTACACCTTC
>TRBV5-6|TRBJ2-3|many|TRBD1
CASSFDRGEVTDTQYF
TGTGCCAGCAGCTTCGACAGGGGGGAGGTCACAGATACGCAGTATTTT
>TRBV6-5|TRBJ2-7|many|TRBD1
CASSTGQRTYEQYF
TGTGCCAGCAGTACGGGACAGCGGACCTACGAGCAGTACTTC
>TRBV6-2/TRBV6-3|TRBJ2-7|many|NA
CATSKGRGDTYEQYF
TGTGCCACCTCCAAGGGAAGGGGGGACACCTACGAGCAGTACTTC
>TRBV6-6|TRBJ2-7|many|TRBD1
CASPRGRSPRGSSYEQYF
TGTGCCAGCCCCCGAGGTCGCAGCCCCAGGGGGTCCTCCTACGAGCAGTACTTC